This record looks at one T cell receptor beta chain sequence and its context. The TCRbeta library was prepared with unique molecular identifiers. Via MiXCR, TCRdb re-called the PCR reads, giving one row per CDR3 protein. The sample holds approximately 500,000 distinct CDR3 sequences, more than 20% seen once. CDR3 length equals 15 residues. V was pared by 5 bases and J by 1 base, with 5 bases of the junction left unmatched. The data derive from a study of T-cell reconstitution after alpha-beta-depleted transplantation in children. The chain joins TRBV7-1 to TRBJ2-5, with 9 bases lining up with TRBD2. TRBV7-1 is an ORF, and what it does is uncertain. This sequence was found in a boy under two years old with Wiskott-Aldrich syndrome, due to receive a stem cell transplant. The sequenced sample was PBMCs, obtained before TCRalphabeta/CD19-depleted stem cell transplant. Here the CDR3 DNA reads TGTGCCAGCAGCCCGAGACTAGCGGTCCAAGAGACCCAGTACTTC. This encodes CASSPRLAVQETQYF.